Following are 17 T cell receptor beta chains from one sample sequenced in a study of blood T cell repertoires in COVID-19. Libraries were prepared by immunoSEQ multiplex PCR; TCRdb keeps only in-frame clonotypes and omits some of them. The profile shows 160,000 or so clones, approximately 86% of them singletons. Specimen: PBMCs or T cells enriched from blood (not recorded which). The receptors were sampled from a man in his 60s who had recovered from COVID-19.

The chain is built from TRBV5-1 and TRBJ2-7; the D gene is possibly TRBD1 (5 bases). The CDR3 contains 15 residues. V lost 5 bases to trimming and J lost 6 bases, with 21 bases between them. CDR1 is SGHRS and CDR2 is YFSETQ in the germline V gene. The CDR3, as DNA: TGCGCCAGCAGTGGTTGGGTGGACAAATTGGGCGAGCAGTACTTC. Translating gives CASSGWVDKLGEQYF.

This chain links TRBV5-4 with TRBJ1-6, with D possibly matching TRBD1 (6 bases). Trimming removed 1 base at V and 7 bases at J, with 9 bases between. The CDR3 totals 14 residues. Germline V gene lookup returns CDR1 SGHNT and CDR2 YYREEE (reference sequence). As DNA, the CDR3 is TGTGCCAGCAGCTTGCCAGGGGTGAATTCACCCCTCCACTTT. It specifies CASSLPGVNSPLHF.

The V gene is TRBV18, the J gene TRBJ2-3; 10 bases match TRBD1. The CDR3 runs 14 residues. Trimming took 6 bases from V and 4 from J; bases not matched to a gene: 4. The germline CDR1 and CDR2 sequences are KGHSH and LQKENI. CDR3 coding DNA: TGTGCCAGCTCCGGGACAGGGGAAGCAGATACGCAGTATTTT. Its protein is CASSGTGEADTQYF.

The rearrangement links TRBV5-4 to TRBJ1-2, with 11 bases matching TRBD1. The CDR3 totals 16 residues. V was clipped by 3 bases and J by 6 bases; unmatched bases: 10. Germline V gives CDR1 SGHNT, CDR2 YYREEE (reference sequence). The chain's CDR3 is CASSSNRGQGGNGYTF. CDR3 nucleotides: TGTGCCAGCAGCTCTAACCGGGGACAGGGGGGTAATGGCTACACCTTC.

The chain's CDR3 is CASSQGFSGLGTDTQYF. In nucleotides, the CDR3 is TGTGCCAGCAGCCAAGGATTTAGCGGGTTGGGCACAGATACGCAGTATTTT. This sequence joins TRBV7-3 and TRBJ2-3; 7 nucleotides agree with TRBD2. This CDR3 is 17 amino acids long. The germline V gene encodes CDR1 SGHTA and CDR2 FQGTGA. Losses at the gene ends were 5 bases for V and 1 base for J; bases not matched to a gene: 12.

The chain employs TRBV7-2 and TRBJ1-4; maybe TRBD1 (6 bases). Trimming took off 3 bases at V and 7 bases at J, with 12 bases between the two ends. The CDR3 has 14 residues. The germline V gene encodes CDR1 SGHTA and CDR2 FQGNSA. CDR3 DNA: TGTGCCAGCAGCTTCCCAGGGGTCGGTGAAAAACTGTTTTTT. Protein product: CASSFPGVGEKLFF.

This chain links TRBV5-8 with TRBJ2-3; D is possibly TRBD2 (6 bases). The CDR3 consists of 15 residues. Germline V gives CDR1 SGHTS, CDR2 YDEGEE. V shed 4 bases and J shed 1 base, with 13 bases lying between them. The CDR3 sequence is CASSRNSGGTDTQYF. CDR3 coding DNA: TGTGCCAGCAGCCGAAACTCGGGGGGCACAGATACGCAGTATTTT.

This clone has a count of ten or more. CDR3 coding DNA: TGTGCCAGCAACCCAGACAGGGGCAACTACGAGCAGTACTTC. Translated: CASNPDRGNYEQYF. V is TRBV28 and J is TRBJ2-7, with 8 bases aligning to TRBD1. Unmatched junction bases numbered 8, after V lost 7 bases and J lost 3 bases. The CDR3 length is 14 residues. In germline, CDR1 is MDHEN, CDR2 SYDVKM.

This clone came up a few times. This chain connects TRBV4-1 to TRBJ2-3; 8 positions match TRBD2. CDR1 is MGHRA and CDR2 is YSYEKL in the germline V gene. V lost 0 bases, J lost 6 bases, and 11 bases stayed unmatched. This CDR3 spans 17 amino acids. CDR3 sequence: CASSQDWTSSIRDTQYF. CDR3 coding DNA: TGCGCCAGCAGCCAAGATTGGACTAGCTCCATCAGGGATACGCAGTATTTT.

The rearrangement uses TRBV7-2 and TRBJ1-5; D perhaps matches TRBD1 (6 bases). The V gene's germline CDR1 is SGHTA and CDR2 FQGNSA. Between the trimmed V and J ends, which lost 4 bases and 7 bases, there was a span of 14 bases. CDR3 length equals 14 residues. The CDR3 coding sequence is TGTGCCAGCAGCTACAGGGTCAAGGGACAGCCCCAGCATTTT. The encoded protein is CASSYRVKGQPQHF.

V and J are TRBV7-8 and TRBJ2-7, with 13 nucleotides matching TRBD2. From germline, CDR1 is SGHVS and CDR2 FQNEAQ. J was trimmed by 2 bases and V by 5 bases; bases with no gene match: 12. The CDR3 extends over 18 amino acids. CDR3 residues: CASSLRTGLAGSTYEQYF. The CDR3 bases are TGTGCCAGCAGCCTAAGAACGGGACTAGCGGGATCCACCTACGAGCAGTACTTC.

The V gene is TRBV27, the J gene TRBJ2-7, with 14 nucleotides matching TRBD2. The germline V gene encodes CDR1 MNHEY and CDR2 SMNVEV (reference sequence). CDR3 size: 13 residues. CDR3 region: CATRLAGGYEQYF. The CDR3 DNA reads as TGTGCTACACGACTAGCGGGAGGGTACGAGCAGTACTTC.

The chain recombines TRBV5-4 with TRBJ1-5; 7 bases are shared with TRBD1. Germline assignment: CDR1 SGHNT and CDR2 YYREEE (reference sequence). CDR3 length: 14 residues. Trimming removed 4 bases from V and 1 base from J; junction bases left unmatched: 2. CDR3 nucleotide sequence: TGTGCCAGCAGCACGACAGGGAGCAATCAGCCCCAGCATTTT. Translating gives CASSTTGSNQPQHF.

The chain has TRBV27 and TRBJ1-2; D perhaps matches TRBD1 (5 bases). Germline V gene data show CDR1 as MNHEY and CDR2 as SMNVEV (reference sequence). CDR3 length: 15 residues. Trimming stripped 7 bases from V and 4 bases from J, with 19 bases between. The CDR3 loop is CASKPDSTVVYGYTF. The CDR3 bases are TGTGCCAGCAAACCCGACTCGACAGTCGTCTATGGCTACACCTTC.

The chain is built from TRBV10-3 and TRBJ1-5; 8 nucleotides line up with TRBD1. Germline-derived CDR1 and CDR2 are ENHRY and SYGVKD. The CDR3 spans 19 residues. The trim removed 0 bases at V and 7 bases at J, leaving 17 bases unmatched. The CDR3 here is CAISESSPRGTGLMQPQHF. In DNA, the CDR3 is TGTGCCATCAGTGAGTCGAGCCCGAGAGGGACAGGTCTCATGCAGCCCCAGCATTTT.

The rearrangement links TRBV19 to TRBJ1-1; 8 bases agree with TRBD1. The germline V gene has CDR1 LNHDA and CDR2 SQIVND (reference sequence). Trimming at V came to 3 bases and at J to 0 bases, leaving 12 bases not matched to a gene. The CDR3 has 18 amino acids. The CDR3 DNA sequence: TGTGCCAGTAGTATTGGTCTCGGGCAGGGGGCATTGAACACTGAAGCTTTCTTT. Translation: CASSIGLGQGALNTEAFF.

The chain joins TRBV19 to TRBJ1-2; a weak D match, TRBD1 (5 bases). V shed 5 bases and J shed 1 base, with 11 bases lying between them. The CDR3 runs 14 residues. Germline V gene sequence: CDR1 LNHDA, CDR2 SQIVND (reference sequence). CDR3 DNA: TGTGCCAGTAGTGCGGGGACTGTTAACTATGGCTACACCTTC. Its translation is CASSAGTVNYGYTF.